The clone carrying this T cell receptor beta chain was counted only a few times. Its matching antigen is unknown. The germline V and J ends were trimmed by 1 base and 8 bases, with 8 bases remaining between them. This CDR3 is built from 12 residues. The record originates from a study of CD8 T cells in ankylosing spondylitis. Quantitative 5'-RACE with molecular barcodes produced the TCR beta libraries. One entry per CDR3 protein results from TCRdb running MiXCR on the 5' RACE reads. The table has some 400,000 distinct CDR3 sequences, around 22% seen once; the top ten hold approximately 15%. Study-wide results and caveats: In ankylosing spondylitis blood, a motif of eight highly homologous TCR beta variants appeared characteristic. As reported, disease-linked clones showed significant enrichment in matched ankylosing spondylitis synovial fluid.

The origin of this receptor is a male donor with ankylosing spondylitis. The sequenced sample was blood, either unsorted or a sorted T cell fraction (not recorded which). J is TRBJ1-1 and V is TRBV12-3 or TRBV12-4; the D is unclear. The CDR3 sequence is CASSLGRAEAFF. The CDR3 nucleotides read TGTGCCAGCAGTTTAGGAAGGGCCGAAGCTTTCTTT.